The 22 T cell receptor beta chains in this list originate from one sample, sequenced in a study of regulatory T cells in long-lasting Graves disease. Libraries of TCR beta came from iRepertoire HTBI primers plus Arm-PCR of CDR3 regions. TCRdb reanalysed the multiplex PCR reads using MiXCR and keeps one entry per CDR3 protein. Of over 650,000 distinct CDR3 sequences listed, about 30% were seen once; the top ten hold about 40%. Time point given: persistent/refractory GD, antithyroid drugs over 5 years with positive TRAb. Extracted RNA from PBMCs served as the source of the TCR library. Material: peripheral blood mononuclear cells (PBMCs), obtained when the disease was refractory, from a patient treated with antithyroid drugs. Every receptor here comes from a female donor with Graves disease.

This clonotype has just a few counts. V gene TRBV12-3 or TRBV12-4 combines with J gene TRBJ2-1; no firm D call. CDR3 length equals 13 residues. Between the trimmed V and J ends, which lost 6 bases and 9 bases, there was a span of 15 bases. CDR3 in amino acids: CASSSLLEVEQFF. The CDR3 bases are TGTGCCAGCAGCAGCCTCTTGGAAGTTGAGCAGTTCTTC.

This clonotype was seen more than once but under ten times. The chain's CDR3 is CASSQTPSYEQYF. The CDR3 nucleotides are TGTGCCAGTAGTCAGACCCCTTCCTACGAGCAGTACTTC. The rearrangement joins TRBV27 to TRBJ2-7; D remains unclear. Germline V gene sequence: CDR1 MNHEY, CDR2 SMNVEV (reference sequence). V lost 9 bases to trimming and J lost 1 base, with 13 bases between them. The CDR3 length is 13 residues.

This clonotype was counted a few times. The chain uses TRBV9 and TRBJ2-2, with no clear D. Per germline, CDR1 SGDLS and CDR2 YYNGEE. The CDR3 totals 13 residues. Between the trimmed V and J ends, which lost 5 bases and 4 bases, there was a span of 9 bases. The DNA of the CDR3 is TGTGCCAGCAGTGCTCGGACCACCGGGGAGCTGTTTTTT. Translation gives CASSARTTGELFF. The entire variable domain, with the rest obtained from reference TRBV9 and TRBJ2-2, is as follows: DSGVTQTPKHLITATGQRVTLRCSPRSGDLSVYWYQQSLDQGLQFLIQYYNGEERAKGNILERFSAQQFPDLHSELNLSSLELGDSALYFCASSARTTGELFFGEGSRLTVL.

The sample holds a few counts of this clonotype. V is TRBV29-1 and J is TRBJ2-7; TRBD2 aligns across 7 bases. Germline-derived CDR1 and CDR2 are SQVTM and ANQGSEA. The CDR3 extends over 15 amino acids. V shed 0 bases, J shed 3 bases, and the junction held 8 bases outside the gene matches. This chain's CDR3 is CSVEEGFGGSYEQYF. Here the CDR3 DNA reads TGCAGCGTTGAAGAAGGGTTCGGGGGGAGCTACGAGCAGTACTTC.

The chain employs TRBV2 and TRBJ1-5, with D maybe TRBD1 (5 bases). Germline-derived CDR1 and CDR2 are SNHLY and FYNNEI. The CDR3 length is 15 residues. The V end was cut by 3 bases, the J end by 2 bases, with 11 bases between. In nucleotides, the CDR3 is TGTGCCAGCAGTGAGGTCAGGGCGGGCAATCAGCCCCAGCATTTT. The encoded protein is CASSEVRAGNQPQHF.

This chain connects TRBV5-6 to TRBJ2-7; no clear D gene. V was cut by 6 bases and J by 6 bases, with 16 bases left in between. The germline gives CDR1 SGHDT, CDR2 YYEEEE. The CDR3 spans 13 residues. The DNA for the CDR3 is TGTGCCAGCACCCGAGTTGGGTTTGGCGAGCAGTACTTC. It translates to CASTRVGFGEQYF.

The rearrangement uses TRBV12-3 or TRBV12-4 and TRBJ2-7; TRBD2 matches 7 bases. The trim removed 1 base at V and 6 bases at J, leaving 9 bases unmatched. The CDR3 has 15 residues. The CDR3 sequence: CASSLEAGVLVEQYF. The CDR3 bases are TGTGCCAGCAGTTTAGAGGCGGGAGTTCTAGTCGAGCAGTACTTC.

The J gene is TRBJ1-5, the V gene TRBV28; 12 nucleotides agree with TRBD1. The CDR3 contains 15 residues. CDR1 and CDR2 (germline): MDHEN, SYDVKM. Trimming at V came to 5 bases and at J to 6 bases, leaving 5 bases not matched to a gene. This chain's CDR3 is CASSPRDRGLQPQHF. Written as DNA, the CDR3 is TGTGCCAGCAGTCCCCGGGACAGGGGGCTTCAGCCCCAGCATTTT.

In its sample, this clonotype was seen a few times. This rearrangement joins TRBV5-1 to TRBJ1-1; possible D gene TRBD1, 6 bases. Germline lookup yields CDR1 SGHRS and CDR2 YFSETQ. The CDR3 has 15 residues. V gave up 5 bases and J gave up 0 bases, with 14 bases separating them. CDR3 protein: CASRGAGPLNTEAFF. CDR3 bases: TGCGCCAGCAGGGGGGCAGGGCCCCTGAACACTGAAGCTTTCTTT.

The rearrangement joins TRBV3-1 to TRBJ1-5; D is unresolved. Trimming removed 4 bases at V and 0 bases at J, with 10 bases between. This CDR3 spans 15 amino acids. The germline gives CDR1 LGHDT, CDR2 YNNKEL (reference sequence). CDR3 amino acids: CASSPSRDSNQPQHF. CDR3 coding DNA: TGTGCCAGCAGCCCCAGTCGGGATAGCAATCAGCCCCAGCATTTT. The full variable domain, its missing parts supplied by reference TRBV3-1 and TRBJ1-5, is DTAVSQTPKYLVTQMGNDKSIKCEQNLGHDTMYWYKQDSKKFLKIMFSYNNKELIINETVPNRFSPKSPDKAHLNLHINSLELGDSAVYFCASSPSRDSNQPQHFGDGTRLSIL.

This clonotype was seen once. This likely reflects a read error, since a far larger clone is one base away. The chain is built from TRBV6-1 and TRBJ1-1, with 7 bases lining up with TRBD1. Germline CDR1 and CDR2: MNHNS and SASEGT. CDR3 size: 13 residues. After removal of 7 bases from V and 1 base from J, the junction contained 3 bases not matched to a gene. CDR3 sequence (DNA): TGTGCCAGCACCAGGGGGGAGAACACTGAAGCTTTCTTT. Protein sequence: CASTRGENTEAFF.

J is TRBJ1-5 and V is TRBV20-1, with D maybe TRBD1 (5 bases). This CDR3 comprises 12 residues. V was cut by 6 bases and J by 7 bases, with 13 bases left in between. Germline CDR1 is DFQATT and CDR2 is SNEGSKA (reference sequence). CDR3 nucleotide sequence: TGCAGTGCCATAGAGAGGGGACAGCCCCAGCATTTT. Translating gives CSAIERGQPQHF.

In its sample, this clonotype was seen a few times. V and J are TRBV30 and TRBJ1-5; no firm D call. Germline assignment: CDR1 GTSNPN and CDR2 SVGIG (reference sequence). The V end lost 1 base, the J end lost 3 bases, and 10 bases lay between the germline ends. The CDR3 contains 14 residues. For the CDR3, the DNA is TGTGCCTGGAGTGAACCTGGGAACAATCAGCCCCAGCATTTT. It encodes CAWSEPGNNQPQHF. Using reference TRBV30 and TRBJ1-5 for the parts outside the CDR3, the full variable domain is SQTIHQWPATLVQPVGSPLSLECTVEGTSNPNLYWYRQAAGRGLQLLFYSVGIGQISSEVPQNLSASRPQDRQFILSSKKLLLSDSGFYLCAWSEPGNNQPQHFGDGTRLSIL.

This clonotype was observed a few times. J is TRBJ1-1 and V is TRBV7-3, with 7 bases identical to TRBD1. With V trimmed by 2 bases and J by 4 bases, 10 bases remained unmatched. This CDR3 is 16 amino acids long. The germline V gene has CDR1 SGHTA and CDR2 FQGTGA. The CDR3 spells CASSLDRAKLSTEAFF. The CDR3 DNA reads TGTGCCAGCAGCTTAGACAGGGCTAAACTTAGCACTGAAGCTTTCTTT.

The chain employs TRBV6-5 and TRBJ1-3; D is unclear. V was clipped by 2 bases and J by 2 bases, with 7 bases between them. There are 14 residues in the CDR3. CDR1 is MNHEY, CDR2 SVGAGI, per germline. CDR3: CASSYLGPGNTIYF. DNA for the CDR3: TGTGCCAGCAGTTACCTGGGTCCTGGAAACACCATATATTTT.

This sequence joins TRBV28 and TRBJ2-2, with D tentatively TRBD1 or TRBD2 (6 bases each). The germline V gene encodes CDR1 MDHEN and CDR2 SYDVKM. V was trimmed by 11 bases and J by 4 bases, leaving 17 bases between them. This CDR3 is built from 14 residues. In DNA, the CDR3 is TGTGCCGGAGGGGGGCAGGGGATCACCGGGGAGCTGTTTTTT. Translated, it gives CAGGGQGITGELFF.

This clonotype was recorded a few times. The rearrangement uses TRBV29-1 and TRBJ1-6; tentative D call: TRBD1 (6 bases). Trimming removed 6 bases at V and 8 bases at J, with 26 bases between. The CDR3 is 17 residues long. Germline V gene data show CDR1 as SQVTM and CDR2 as ANQGSEA. The CDR3 bases are TGCAGCGTCACATGGGCCGGGACAACGAGCGGGTATTCACCCCTCCACTTT. Protein product: CSVTWAGTTSGYSPLHF.

This clonotype was recorded a few times. The chain joins TRBV7-8 to TRBJ1-1, with 7 bases fitting TRBD1. This CDR3 contains 15 residues. Germline V gene lookup returns CDR1 SGHVS and CDR2 FQNEAQ. The ends lost 5 bases at V and 3 bases at J; junction bases unmatched: 9. Written as DNA, the CDR3 is TGTGCCAGCAGCCCCAACCGACAGGGCTACACTGAAGCTTTCTTT. Amino acid sequence: CASSPNRQGYTEAFF. The full variable domain, its missing parts supplied by reference TRBV7-8 and TRBJ1-1, is GAGVSQSPRYKVAKRGQDVALRCDPISGHVSLFWYQQALGQGPEFLTYFQNEAQLDKSGLPSDRFFAERPEGSVSTLKIQRTQQEDSAVYLCASSPNRQGYTEAFFGQGTRLTVV.

There are a few counts of this clonotype. This CDR3 is CASSQPGGRVDEKLFF. CDR3 in DNA: TGCGCCAGCAGCCAGCCCGGGGGGAGGGTTGATGAAAAACTGTTTTTT. J is TRBJ1-4 and V is TRBV4-1, with a tentative D call TRBD1 (5 bases). The CDR3 is made up of 16 amino acids. CDR1 is MGHRA and CDR2 is YSYEKL in the germline V gene. The V end lost 3 bases, the J end lost 6 bases, and 17 bases lay between the germline ends.

As to this clonotype: This may stem from a read error, because a much larger clone lies one nucleotide away. The chain links TRBV5-5 to TRBJ1-4, with TRBD1 matching 7 bases. The germline CDR1 and CDR2 sequences are SGHKS and YYEKEE (reference sequence). The CDR3 has 14 residues. This CDR3 reads CAGSREGASEKLFF. The CDR3 DNA reads as TGTGCCGGCAGCCGAGAGGGGGCGTCTGAAAAACTGTTTTTT. The complete variable domain, with remaining parts taken from reference TRBV5-5 and TRBJ1-4, reads DAGVTQSPTHLIKTRGQQVTLRCSPISGHKSVSWYQQVLGQGPQFIFQYYEKEERGRGNFPDRFSARQFPNYSSELNVNALLLGDSALYLCAGSREGASEKLFFGSGTQLSVL.

V is TRBV18 and J is TRBJ1-1; 7 bases match TRBD1. Germline-derived CDR1 and CDR2 are KGHSH and LQKENI. V lost 1 base to trimming and J lost 3 bases; unmatched junction nucleotides: 2. This CDR3 has 14 residues. The CDR3 here is CASSPQGADTEAFF. The CDR3 bases are TGTGCCAGCTCACCACAGGGGGCGGACACTGAAGCTTTCTTT.

This clonotype was detected ten times or more. The rearrangement links TRBV28 to TRBJ1-1, with D possibly TRBD1 on 5 matching bases. Looked up from germline, CDR1 is MDHEN and CDR2 is SYDVKM. Trimming removed 1 base from V and 6 bases from J, with 12 bases in between. This CDR3 has 14 amino acids. The CDR3 protein is CASSLLEGRAEAFF. The CDR3 DNA sequence: TGTGCCAGCAGTTTATTAGAGGGGAGGGCTGAAGCTTTCTTT.